The T cell receptor beta chain described here comes from a study of T cell responses to AZD1222 COVID-19 vaccine. Study-level results: Most donors were white British, females outnumbered males, and clonal diversity was possibly underestimated.

Clones were read by immunoSEQ multiplex PCR, and TCRdb kept only the in-frame ones, dropping some. The profile shows tens of thousands of clones, roughly nine tenths of them singletons. A note on this clone: Its target is unknown.

CDR3 length: 14 amino acids. V was trimmed by 0 bases and J by 4 bases, leaving 13 bases between them. Germline assignment: CDR1 SQVTM and CDR2 ANQGSEA. The source was peripheral blood, collected 28 days after the second AZD1222 dose. V is TRBV29-1 and J is TRBJ2-7, with D perhaps given as TRBD1 or TRBD2 (5 bases each). The origin of this receptor is an adult who received the AZD1222 COVID-19 vaccine. The CDR3 coding sequence is TGCAGCGTTGAAGATGGGGACGGATCTTACGAGCAGTACTTC. Its protein product is CSVEDGDGSYEQYF.